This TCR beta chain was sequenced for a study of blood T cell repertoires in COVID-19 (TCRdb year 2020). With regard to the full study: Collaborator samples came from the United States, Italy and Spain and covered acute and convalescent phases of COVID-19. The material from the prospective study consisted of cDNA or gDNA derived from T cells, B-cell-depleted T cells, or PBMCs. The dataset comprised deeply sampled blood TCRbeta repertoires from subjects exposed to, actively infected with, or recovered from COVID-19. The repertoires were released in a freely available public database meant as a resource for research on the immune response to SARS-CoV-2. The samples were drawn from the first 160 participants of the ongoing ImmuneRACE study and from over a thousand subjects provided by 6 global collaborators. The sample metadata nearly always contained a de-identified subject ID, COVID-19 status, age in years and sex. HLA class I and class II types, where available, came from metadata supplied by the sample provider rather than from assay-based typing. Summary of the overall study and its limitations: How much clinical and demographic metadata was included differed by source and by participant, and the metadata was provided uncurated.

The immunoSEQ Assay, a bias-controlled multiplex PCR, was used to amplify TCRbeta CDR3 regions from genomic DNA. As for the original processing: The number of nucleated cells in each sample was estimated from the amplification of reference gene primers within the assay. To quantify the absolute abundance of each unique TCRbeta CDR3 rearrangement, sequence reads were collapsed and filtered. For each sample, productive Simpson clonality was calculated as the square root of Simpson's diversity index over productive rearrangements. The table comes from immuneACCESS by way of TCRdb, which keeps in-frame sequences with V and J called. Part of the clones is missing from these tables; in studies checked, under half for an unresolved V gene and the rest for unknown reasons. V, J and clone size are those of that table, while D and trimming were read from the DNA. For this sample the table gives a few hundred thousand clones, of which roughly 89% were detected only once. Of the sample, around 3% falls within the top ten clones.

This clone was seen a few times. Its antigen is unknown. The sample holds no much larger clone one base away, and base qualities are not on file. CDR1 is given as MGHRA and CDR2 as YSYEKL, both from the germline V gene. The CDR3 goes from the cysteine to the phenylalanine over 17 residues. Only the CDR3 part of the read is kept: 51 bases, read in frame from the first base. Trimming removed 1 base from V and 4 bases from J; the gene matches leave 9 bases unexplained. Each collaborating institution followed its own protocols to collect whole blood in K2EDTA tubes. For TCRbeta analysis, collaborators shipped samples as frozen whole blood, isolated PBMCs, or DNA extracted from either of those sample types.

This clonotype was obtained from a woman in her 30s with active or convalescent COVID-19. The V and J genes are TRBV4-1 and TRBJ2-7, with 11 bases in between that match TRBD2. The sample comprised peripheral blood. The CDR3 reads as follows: CASSQVATSGGGYEQYF. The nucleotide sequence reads TGCGCCAGCAGCCAAGTGGCCACTAGCGGGGGAGGTTACGAGCAGTACTTC.